This entry describes one TCR beta chain. Germline V lookup: CDR1 SGDLS, CDR2 YYNGEE. The CDR3 runs 17 residues. V shed 0 bases and J shed 0 bases, with 13 bases lying between them. The record originates from a study of OX40 agonist ivuxolimab in advanced cancers. The protocol was immunoSEQ multiplex PCR, while the TCRdb copy is restricted to in-frame clones and leaves out a portion. In the table there are around 50,000 clones, more than 65% of which are singletons. This clonotype originated in an adult with an advanced solid tumor such as melanoma, head and neck, liver or kidney cancer. The chain couples TRBV9 to TRBJ1-3; D ambiguous. The sample in question was CD4+ or CD8+ T cells sorted from blood, obtained in a trial of the OX40 agonist ivuxolimab. Here the CDR3 DNA reads TGTGCCAGCAGCGTAGCGGCAGGTCCCTCCTCTGGAAACACCATATATTTT. Its protein is CASSVAAGPSSGNTIYF.